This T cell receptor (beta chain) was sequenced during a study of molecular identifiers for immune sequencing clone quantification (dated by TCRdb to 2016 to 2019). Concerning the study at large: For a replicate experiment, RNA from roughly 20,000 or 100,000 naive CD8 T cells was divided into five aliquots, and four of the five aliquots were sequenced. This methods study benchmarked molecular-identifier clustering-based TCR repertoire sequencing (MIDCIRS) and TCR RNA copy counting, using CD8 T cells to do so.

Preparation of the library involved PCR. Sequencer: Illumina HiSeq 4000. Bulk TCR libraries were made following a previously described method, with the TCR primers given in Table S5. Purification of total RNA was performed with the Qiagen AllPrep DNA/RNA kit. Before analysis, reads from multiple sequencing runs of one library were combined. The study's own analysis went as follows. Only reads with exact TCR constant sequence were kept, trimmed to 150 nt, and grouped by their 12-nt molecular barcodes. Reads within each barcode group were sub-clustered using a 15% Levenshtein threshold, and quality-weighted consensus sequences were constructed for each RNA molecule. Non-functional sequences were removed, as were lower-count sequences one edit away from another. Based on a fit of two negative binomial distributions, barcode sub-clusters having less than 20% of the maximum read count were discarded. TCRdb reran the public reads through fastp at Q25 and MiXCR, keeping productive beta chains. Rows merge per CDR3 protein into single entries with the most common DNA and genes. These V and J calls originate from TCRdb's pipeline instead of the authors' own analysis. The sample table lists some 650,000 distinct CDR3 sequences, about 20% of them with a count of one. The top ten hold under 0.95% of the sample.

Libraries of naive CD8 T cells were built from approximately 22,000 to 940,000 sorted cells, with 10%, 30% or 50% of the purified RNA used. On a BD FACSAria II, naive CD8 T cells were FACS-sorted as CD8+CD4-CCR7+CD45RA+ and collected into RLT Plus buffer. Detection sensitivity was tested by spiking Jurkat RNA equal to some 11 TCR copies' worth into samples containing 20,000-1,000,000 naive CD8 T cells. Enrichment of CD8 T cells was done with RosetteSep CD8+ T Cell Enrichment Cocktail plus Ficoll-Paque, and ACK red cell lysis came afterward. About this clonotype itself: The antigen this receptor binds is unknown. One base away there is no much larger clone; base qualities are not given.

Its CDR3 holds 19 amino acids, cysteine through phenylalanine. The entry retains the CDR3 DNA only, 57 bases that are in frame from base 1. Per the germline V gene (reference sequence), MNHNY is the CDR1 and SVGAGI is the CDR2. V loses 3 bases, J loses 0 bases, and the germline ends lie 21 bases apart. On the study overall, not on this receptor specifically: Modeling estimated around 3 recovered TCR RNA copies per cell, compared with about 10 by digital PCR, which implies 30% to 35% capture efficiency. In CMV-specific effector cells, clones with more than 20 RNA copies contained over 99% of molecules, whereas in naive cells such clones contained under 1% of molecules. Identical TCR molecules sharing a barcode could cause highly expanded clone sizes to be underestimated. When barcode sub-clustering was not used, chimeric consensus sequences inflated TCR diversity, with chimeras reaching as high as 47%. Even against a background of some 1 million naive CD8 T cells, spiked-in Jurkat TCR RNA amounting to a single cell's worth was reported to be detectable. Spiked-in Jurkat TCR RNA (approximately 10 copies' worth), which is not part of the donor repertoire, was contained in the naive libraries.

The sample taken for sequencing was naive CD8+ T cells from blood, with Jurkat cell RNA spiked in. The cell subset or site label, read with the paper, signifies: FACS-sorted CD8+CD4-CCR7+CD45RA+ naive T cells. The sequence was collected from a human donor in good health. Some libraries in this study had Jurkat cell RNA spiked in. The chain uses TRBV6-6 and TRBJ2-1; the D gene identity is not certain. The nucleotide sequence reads TGTGCCAGCAGTTATAGTCTCGTCGGCGCCAGGAGCTCCTACAATGAGCAGTTCTTC. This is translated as CASSYSLVGARSSYNEQFF.